A selection of T cell receptor beta chains follows, all from one sample in a study of vaccination effects on CD4 cells after COVID-19. For these receptors, no antigen is known. Only in-frame clones appear in the TCRdb table, and some are missing; sequencing was by immunoSEQ multiplex PCR. The table records 13,000 or so clones, over 60% of them present only once. Specimen: CD4+ T cells from PBMCs cultured with HCoV-NL63 spike peptides, collected after COVID-19 vaccination. These receptor sequences come from a human donor who had a prior SARS-CoV-2 infection. Both conserved end residues are part of each CDR3. A D gene is named only where the DNA matches it firmly. Expanded clones get a size class; other rows say once, few or many, or leave the size out.

j_gene | abundance | d_gene | v_gene | CDR3aa | CDR3nt
TRBJ1-5 | . | TRBD1 | TRBV4-1 | CASSQDTGGGQPQHF | TGCGCCAGCAGTCAAGACACAGGGGGAGGTCAGCCCCAGCATTTT
TRBJ1-5 | once | . | TRBV10-2 | CASSDRASNQPQHF | TGCGCCAGCAGTGACAGGGCAAGCAATCAGCCCCAGCATTTT
TRBJ2-7 | . | . | TRBV18 | CASSRDSFREQYF | TGTGCCAGCTCAAGGGACTCATTTAGGGAGCAGTACTTC
TRBJ2-1 | . | TRBD1 | TRBV30 | CAWGTGVEQFF | TGTGCCTGGGGAACAGGGGTCGAGCAGTTCTTC
TRBJ2-5 | medium-sized | TRBD2 | TRBV4-1 | CASSQGLAEYQETQYF | TGCGCCAGCAGCCAAGGACTAGCGGAGTACCAAGAGACCCAGTACTTC
TRBJ2-7 | . | . | TRBV11-1 | CASSLAHAGTYEQYF | TGTGCCAGCAGCTTAGCGCACGCAGGCACCTACGAGCAGTACTTC
TRBJ2-5 | . | . | TRBV7-2 | CASSLRVEETQYF | TGTGCCAGCAGCTTGCGAGTAGAGGAGACCCAGTACTTC
TRBJ1-4 | once | . | TRBV6-5 | CASIPGRDGYEKLFF | TGTGCCAGCATTCCGGGACGGGACGGGTATGAAAAACTGTTTTTT
TRBJ1-2 | few | . | TRBV9 | CASSSAFAPYGYTF | TGTGCCAGCAGCTCCGCTTTCGCCCCATATGGCTACACCTTC
TRBJ2-7 | . | TRBD1 | TRBV18 | CASSPSSQGAYEQYF | TGTGCCAGCTCACCATCATCTCAGGGGGCTTACGAGCAGTACTTC
TRBJ2-6 | . | . | TRBV4-1 | CASSQGITGANVLTF | TGCGCCAGCAGCCAAGGAATAACTGGGGCCAACGTCCTGACTTTC
TRBJ1-6 | . | TRBD1 | TRBV7-2 | CASSLQTGGYNSPLHF | TGTGCCAGCAGCTTACAGACAGGGGGATATAATTCACCCCTCCACTTT
TRBJ2-3 | . | . | TRBV5-6 | CASSPLQGGYTQYF | TGTGCCAGCAGCCCCCTCCAGGGCGGCTATACGCAGTATTTT
TRBJ1-6 | . | . | TRBV9 | CASSSRGNPRGSPLHF | TGTGCCAGCAGCTCCCGGGGGAACCCGCGGGGTTCACCCCTCCACTTT
TRBJ2-7 | . | . | TRBV2 | CASSGSSSEQYF | TGTGCCAGCAGTGGTAGCTCTTCCGAGCAGTACTTC
TRBJ2-7 | . | TRBD2 | TRBV18 | CASSPPGGGAYEQYF | TGTGCCAGCTCACCACCCGGCGGGGGTGCCTACGAGCAGTACTTC
TRBJ2-4 | . | . | TRBV5-1 | CASSLGGINIQYF | TGCGCCAGCAGCTTGGGGGGGATAAACATTCAGTACTTC
TRBJ2-3 | . | TRBD2 | TRBV3-1/TRBV3-2 | CASSQPTSVRGVVTQYF | TGTGCCAGCAGCCAACCGACTAGCGTGAGGGGGGTAGTCACGCAGTATTTT
TRBJ2-3 | once | . | TRBV24-1 | CATSQGHTDTQYF | TGTGCCACCTCCCAGGGGCACACAGATACGCAGTATTTT
TRBJ2-3 | . | . | TRBV24-1 | CATSEDSSTDTQYF | TGTGCCACCAGTGAGGACTCCTCCACAGATACGCAGTATTTT
TRBJ2-7 | . | . | TRBV19 | CATHYFEQYF | TGTGCCACCCACTATTTCGAGCAGTACTTC
TRBJ2-7 | . | TRBD2 | TRBV15 | CATSPRRTSGSLKEQYF | TGTGCCACCAGCCCGCGGAGGACTAGCGGGAGTCTAAAGGAGCAGTACTTC
TRBJ2-4 | . | . | TRBV2 | CASSEDGVFPQYF | TGTGCCAGCAGTGAAGATGGAGTTTTCCCTCAGTACTTC
TRBJ1-6 | . | TRBD1 | TRBV4-2 | CASSQNTGGSYNSPLHF | TGTGCCAGCAGCCAAAATACAGGGGGTTCCTATAATTCACCCCTCCACTTT
TRBJ1-5 | . | . | TRBV21-1 | CASSNARGEFSNQPQHF | TGTGCCAGCAGCAACGCGAGAGGGGAATTTAGCAATCAGCCCCAGCATTTT
TRBJ2-7 | . | . | TRBV11-2 | CASSFDIYSYEQYF | TGTGCCAGCAGCTTCGACATTTATTCCTACGAGCAGTACTTC
TRBJ1-5 | . | . | TRBV5-5 | CASSLVTGSGNQPQHF | TGTGCCAGCAGCTTGGTAACGGGTAGCGGCAATCAGCCCCAGCATTTT
TRBJ2-5 | . | TRBD1 | TRBV11-3 | CASSLEGYWDSLPTSWTQYF | TGTGCCAGCAGCTTAGAGGGGTACTGGGACAGTCTCCCGACGTCGTGGACCCAGTACTTC
TRBJ2-7 | . | TRBD1 | TRBV7-9 | CASSPGTEFYEQYF | TGTGCCAGCAGCCCCGGGACAGAATTCTACGAGCAGTACTTC